One sample yielded the 5 T cell receptor beta chains listed below, sequenced in a study of T cells in tuberculosis. Assay used: immunoSEQ multiplex PCR; TCRdb lists only in-frame clones, some missing. The sample has 35,000 to 55,000 clones; approximately 94% are singletons. Sequenced input: PBMCs. The origin of the receptors is a donor aged 10-29 years with latent tuberculosis or without tuberculosis infection. Some clones in this sample may be carry-over from other donors' samples.

This sequence joins TRBV10-2 and TRBJ2-1, with D possibly being TRBD2 (5 bases). CDR1 WSHSY and CDR2 SAAADI come from the germline V gene. The CDR3 is made up of 15 amino acids. The V end was cut by 6 bases, the J end by 10 bases, with 22 bases between. The CDR3 DNA reads as TGCGCCAGCAGCGCCCAACTAGGATCTCCCCTCGAGCAGTTCTTC. As protein: CASSAQLGSPLEQFF.

This clone was recorded only once. The V and J genes are TRBV28 and TRBJ2-2; tentatively, D is TRBD1 (5 bases). The germline CDR1 and CDR2 sequences are MDHEN and SYDVKM. Trimming pared 3 bases from V and 0 bases from J, leaving 14 bases between. The CDR3 consists of 17 residues. In DNA, the CDR3 is TGTGCCAGCAGTTTCCCTACAGGAATATCGAACACCGGGGAGCTGTTTTTT. Translation: CASSFPTGISNTGELFF.

This chain links TRBV6-1 with TRBJ1-5, with TRBD1 identical over 12 bases. J was trimmed by 5 bases and V by 4 bases; bases with no gene match: 6. Germline CDR1 MNHNS, CDR2 SASEGT. The CDR3 is 16 residues long. The CDR3 loop is CASSARDRGPHQPQHF. The CDR3 DNA follows: TGTGCCAGCAGTGCCCGGGACAGGGGGCCCCATCAGCCCCAGCATTTT.

This chain uses TRBV28 with TRBJ1-2, with D tentatively TRBD1 (5 bases). This CDR3 comprises 11 residues. V lost 10 bases and J lost 8, with 14 bases in between. Germline CDR1 reads MDHEN; CDR2 reads SYDVKM. The CDR3 nucleotides read TGTGCCACTGGGGCTACCAGGGGCTACACCTTC. It encodes CATGATRGYTF.

This chain connects TRBV15 to TRBJ1-5; tentatively, D is TRBD1 (6 bases). This CDR3 region has 14 residues. The germline V gene encodes CDR1 LNHNV and CDR2 YYDKDF (reference sequence). Trimming took off 6 bases at V and 7 bases at J, with 16 bases between the two ends. CDR3 residues: CATSSRGGGQPQHF. DNA for the CDR3: TGTGCCACCAGTTCTAGGGGGGGAGGACAGCCCCAGCATTTT.